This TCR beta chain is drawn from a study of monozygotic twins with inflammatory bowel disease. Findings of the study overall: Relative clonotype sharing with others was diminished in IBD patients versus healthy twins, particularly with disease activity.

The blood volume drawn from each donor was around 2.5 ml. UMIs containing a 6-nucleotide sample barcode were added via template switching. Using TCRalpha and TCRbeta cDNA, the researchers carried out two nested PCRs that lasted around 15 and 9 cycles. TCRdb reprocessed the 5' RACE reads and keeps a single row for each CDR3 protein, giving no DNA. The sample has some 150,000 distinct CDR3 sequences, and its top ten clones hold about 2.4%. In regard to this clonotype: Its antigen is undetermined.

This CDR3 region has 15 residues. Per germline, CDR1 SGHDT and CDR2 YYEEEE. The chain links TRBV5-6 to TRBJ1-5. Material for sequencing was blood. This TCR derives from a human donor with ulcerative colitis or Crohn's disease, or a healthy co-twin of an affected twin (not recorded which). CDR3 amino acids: CASSLGGIGNQPQHF. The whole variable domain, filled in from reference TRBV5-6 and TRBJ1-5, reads DAGVTQSPTHLIKTRGQQVTLRCSPKSGHDTVSWYQQALGQGPQFIFQYYEEEERQRGNFPDRFSGHQFPNYSSELNVNALLLGDSALYLCASSLGGIGNQPQHFGDGTRLSIL.